These 10 T cell receptor beta chains were all obtained from the same sample, sequenced in a study of cytomegalovirus exposure and HLA in healthy donors. 13 Jbeta primers and 60 Vbeta primers were used for the PCR. TCRdb keeps only in-frame clones here, not all; method: immunoSEQ multiplex PCR. Seen here are more than 120,000 clones, about 84% observed once, and the top ten hold 5% to 8%. Sequencing input: PBMCs. These receptors all stem from a woman in her forties in good health and CMV-seropositive.

As DNA, the CDR3 is TGTGCCAGCCGAGGGCAGGGGCTGACGAACACTGAAGCTTTCTTT. This sequence encodes CASRGQGLTNTEAFF. The rearrangement uses TRBV6-4 and TRBJ1-1; TRBD1 might be the D (6 bases). Germline V gene lookup returns CDR1 MRHNA and CDR2 SNTAGT. Trimming cost V 8 bases and J 1 base, with 17 bases left between them. This CDR3 region has 15 residues.

Written as DNA, the CDR3 is TGTGCCAGCAGTTTATATGGGACACTAAATACCGTTACCTACGAGCAGTACTTC. The encoded protein is CASSLYGTLNTVTYEQYF. The V gene is TRBV28, the J gene TRBJ2-7, with TRBD1 as a possible D gene (6 bases). V gave up 1 base and J gave up 2 bases, with 21 bases separating them. Germline assignment: CDR1 MDHEN and CDR2 SYDVKM. The CDR3 is 18 residues long.

The chain has TRBV6-6 and TRBJ2-1; 10 bases align to TRBD2. The CDR3 spans 15 residues. The trim removed 6 bases at V and 8 bases at J, leaving 10 bases unmatched. The germline V gene encodes CDR1 MNHNY and CDR2 SVGAGI (reference sequence). The CDR3 DNA follows: TGTGCCAGCAGGGGGTCTAGCGGGAGTATCGATGAGCAGTTCTTC. Amino acid sequence: CASRGSSGSIDEQFF.

Note on this clone: The germline gene is not matched at one end of the junction; a read error may be the cause. The CDR3: CAGSQALRVSGNTIYF. CDR3 DNA sequence: TGCGCCGGCAGCCAAGCTTTGAGGGTCTCTGGAAACACCATATATTTT. This chain connects TRBV4-1 to TRBJ1-3; no definite D call. The V gene's germline CDR1 is MGHRA and CDR2 YSYEKL. The CDR3 has 16 amino acids.

This chain joins TRBV27 and TRBJ2-1; 8 bases agree with TRBD2. The V segment lost 6 bases and the J segment 0 bases; nucleotides outside the gene matches: 4. The CDR3 totals 15 residues. Per the germline V gene, CDR1 is MNHEY and CDR2 is SMNVEV (reference sequence). The CDR3 protein is CASRNSGTSYNEQFF. The DNA for the CDR3 is TGTGCCAGCAGGAATAGCGGGACCTCCTACAATGAGCAGTTCTTC.

The J gene is TRBJ1-6, the V gene TRBV25-1; perhaps TRBD1 as D (6 bases). This CDR3 region has 14 residues. CDR1 is MGHDK and CDR2 is SYGVNS in the germline V gene. Trimming took 6 bases from V and 7 from J, leaving 13 bases between them. CDR3 sequence (DNA): TGTGCCAGCAGAGGCGGACAGCAGAATTCACCCCTCCACTTT. It codes for CASRGGQQNSPLHF.

The J gene is TRBJ2-6, the V gene TRBV5-1; 7 nucleotides agree with TRBD1. Per the germline V gene, CDR1 is SGHRS and CDR2 is YFSETQ. This CDR3 comprises 17 residues. V lost 0 bases to trimming and J lost 3 bases; unmatched junction nucleotides: 6. CDR3 in DNA: TGCGCCAGCAGCTTGGAAAGAGGGGGCGGTGGGGCCAACGTCCTGACTTTC. Translating it yields CASSLERGGGGANVLTF.

V is TRBV6-1 and J is TRBJ2-2; a possible D gene is TRBD2 (6 bases). Germline CDR1 and CDR2: MNHNS and SASEGT. This CDR3 is built from 16 residues. Trimming cost V 0 bases and J 5 bases, with 13 bases left between them. CDR3 protein: CASSEARREFTGELFF. The CDR3 nucleotides read TGTGCCAGCAGTGAAGCGAGACGGGAGTTTACCGGGGAGCTGTTTTTT.

The table lists this clone with a count of one. This chain uses TRBV28 with TRBJ2-5; 9 positions agree with TRBD2. V shed 4 bases, J shed 2 bases, and the junction held 5 bases outside the gene matches. The CDR3 contains 15 residues. The germline V gene encodes CDR1 MDHEN and CDR2 SYDVKM. In DNA, the CDR3 is TGTGCCAGCAGTTGGGATAGCGGGAGTCAAGAGACCCAGTACTTC. It encodes CASSWDSGSQETQYF.

V gene TRBV6-5 combines with J gene TRBJ2-7, with D possibly TRBD2 on 5 matching bases. Germline CDR1 reads MNHEY; CDR2 reads SVGAGI. CDR3 length: 14 residues. V lost 2 bases, J lost 1 base, and 9 bases lay in between. In DNA, the CDR3 is TGTGCCAGCAGTTACGAGGGTTATTCCTACGAGCAGTACTTC. It yields the protein CASSYEGYSYEQYF.